These T cell receptor beta chains were read from a single sample in a study of T-cell reconstitution after alpha-beta-depleted transplantation in children. TCRdb fed the PCR reads into MiXCR, producing one record per CDR3 protein. Here the sample spans 600,000 or so distinct CDR3 sequences, about 23% being singletons. This sample comprised PBMCs, mostly from graft donor cells, obtained 360 days after TCRalphabeta/CD19-depleted stem cell transplant. The receptor set was obtained from a boy in the first two years of life who had a stem cell transplant for acute myeloid leukemia, so the T cells may come from the graft donor. The CDR3 runs from the conserved cysteine through the conserved F or W. A D gene is named only where the DNA matches it firmly. Not every row has a clone size; where given, it reads once, few, many or a size class.

J gene | clone size | D gene | V gene | CDR3 DNA | CDR3 protein
TRBJ2-1 | . | TRBD2 | TRBV7-2 | TGTGCCAGCAGCTCCCCGCCCGGGGGAGGGGAATGGGAGCAGTTCTTC | CASSSPPGGGEWEQFF
TRBJ2-7 | . | . | TRBV7-2 | TGTGCCAGCAGCTTCCCTTCTACAGGGCCGTACTCCTACGAGCAGTACTTC | CASSFPSTGPYSYEQYF
TRBJ2-1 | . | . | TRBV11-2 | TGTGCCAGCAGCTTCTATCGACGGGAGACCTACAATGAGCAGTTCTTC | CASSFYRRETYNEQFF
TRBJ1-2 | many | . | TRBV2 | TGTGCCAGCAGTGACCGCAGGGCCACCGCTTATGGCTACACCTTC | CASSDRRATAYGYTF
TRBJ2-5 | many | . | TRBV27 | TGTGCCAGCAGAGGGCAGAAAGAGACCCAGTACTTC | CASRGQKETQYF
TRBJ2-7 | once | TRBD1 | TRBV11-3 | TGTGCCAGCAGCCCCAGGACAGGGGCAGTATACGAGCAGTACTTC | CASSPRTGAVYEQYF
TRBJ1-4 | . | . | TRBV13 | TGTGCCAGCAGCCTTATGGGACGGTATGAAAAACTGTTTTTT | CASSLMGRYEKLFF
TRBJ2-3 | . | TRBD1 | TRBV9 | TGTGCCAGCAGCGCCGGGACAGACCTATTTATTGATACGCAGTATTTT | CASSAGTDLFIDTQYF
TRBJ2-6 | many | . | TRBV7-3 | TGTGCCAGCAGCGTCCCGCTAGGCTCTGGGGCCAACGTCCTGACTTTC | CASSVPLGSGANVLTF
TRBJ2-2 | . | TRBD2 | TRBV6-1 | TGTGCCACCTTAGCGGGGGGAGACACCGGGGAGCTGTTTTTT | CATLAGGDTGELFF
TRBJ2-1 | many | TRBD1 | TRBV12-3/TRBV12-4 | TGTGCCAGCAGAGCCCGGCTGGGACAGGGCCCGAACAATGAGCAGTTCTTC | CASRARLGQGPNNEQFF
TRBJ1-6 | many | . | TRBV28 | TGTGCCAGCAGTCCCGGAGATAATTCACCCCTCCACTTT | CASSPGDNSPLHF
TRBJ2-7 | . | . | TRBV4-3 | TGCGCCAGCAGCCAAGATCTTAAGGGGCCTACCTACGAGCAGTACTTC | CASSQDLKGPTYEQYF
TRBJ2-3 | . | . | TRBV25-1 | TGTGCCAGCAGTGAGACCCGGGGGGATACGCAGTATTTT | CASSETRGDTQYF
TRBJ1-2 | once | TRBD1 | TRBV28 | TGTGCCAGCCGCGGGGGACAGTCGCCTAACTATGGCTACACCTTC | CASRGGQSPNYGYTF
TRBJ1-4 | . | . | TRBV4-3 | TGCGCCAGCAGCCCTTGGACGGATCTTAATGAAAAACTGTTTTTT | CASSPWTDLNEKLFF
TRBJ2-1 | once | . | TRBV2 | TGTGCCAGCGAGGCAGTCAATGAGCAGTTCTTC | CASEAVNEQFF
TRBJ1-5 | . | TRBD1 | TRBV20-1 | TGCAGTGCTACATCTCAGGGACAGGGGGCATTCAGTCAGCCCCAGCATTTT | CSATSQGQGAFSQPQHF
TRBJ2-2 | . | . | TRBV7-9 | TGTGCCAGCAGCCTCAAAGGACCCAACACCGGGGAGCTGATTTTT | CASSLKGPNTGELIF
TRBJ2-3 | . | . | TRBV6-5 | TGTGCCAGCAGTTACTCAGGGAGGCCTAGCACAGATACGCAGTATTTT | CASSYSGRPSTDTQYF
TRBJ2-3 | . | TRBD2 | TRBV2 | TGTGCCAGCAGTGATCTAGCGGGGGCCACAGATACGCAGTATTTT | CASSDLAGATDTQYF
TRBJ2-5 | few | . | TRBV6-5 | TGTGCCAGCAATTCCGTAGGGGGGCTTGAGACCCAGTACTTC | CASNSVGGLETQYF
TRBJ1-2 | many | . | TRBV12-3/TRBV12-4 | TGTGCCAGCAGTTTCAGACAGAACTATGGCTACACCTTC | CASSFRQNYGYTF
TRBJ2-5 | many | TRBD2 | TRBV9 | TGTGCCAGCAGCGGAACGGGGGGGCCCGGGGAGACCCAGTACTTC | CASSGTGGPGETQYF
TRBJ1-1 | . | TRBD1 | TRBV13 | TGTGCCAGCAGCTCCATCACAGGGGGCACTGAAGCTTTCTTT | CASSSITGGTEAFF
TRBJ2-6 | . | TRBD2 | TRBV5-1 | TGCGCCAGCAATCAGGGAGGGCGCTCTGGGGCCAACGTCCTGACTTTC | CASNQGGRSGANVLTF
TRBJ2-5 | . | . | TRBV9 | TGTGCCAGCAGCGTTTCCCCAGCGGTCCAGTACCAAGAGACCCAGTACTTC | CASSVSPAVQYQETQYF
TRBJ2-1 | many | TRBD1 | TRBV27 | TGTGCCAGCAGTTTATCAGGGACAGGGAACTACAATGAGCAGTTCTTC | CASSLSGTGNYNEQFF
TRBJ2-1 | few | TRBD2 | TRBV20-1 | TGCAGTGCTAGATCCTCGGGAGGGTCTCCCTACAATGAGCAGTTCTTC | CSARSSGGSPYNEQFF
TRBJ1-6 | . | . | TRBV12-3/TRBV12-4 | TGTGCCAGCAGACCCGGGCCTTCACCCCTCCACTTT | CASRPGPSPLHF
TRBJ2-3 | . | TRBD2 | TRBV5-1 | TGCGCCAGCAGGCGAGGCGGGGGGGGCGCAGATACGCAGTATTTT | CASRRGGGGADTQYF
TRBJ1-3 | . | . | TRBV29-1 | TGCAGCGTTGAAGTATCAGGCTCTGGAAACACCATATATTTT | CSVEVSGSGNTIYF
TRBJ2-6 | . | . | TRBV6-1 | TGTGCCAGCAGCCACACCTCTGGGGCCAACGTCCTGACTTTC | CASSHTSGANVLTF
TRBJ1-2 | . | . | TRBV5-1 | TGCGCCAGCAGCTGGACAGCGAACTATGGCTACACCTTC | CASSWTANYGYTF
TRBJ2-4 | . | . | TRBV12-3/TRBV12-4 | TGTGCCAGCAGGCAGGGTAAAAACATTCAGTACTTC | CASRQGKNIQYF
TRBJ2-7 | many | TRBD1 | TRBV20-1 | TGCAGTGCTGCCTCTTGGGACAGACTCTACGAGCAGTACTTC | CSAASWDRLYEQYF
TRBJ1-5 | few | . | TRBV3-2 | TGTGCCAGCAGTCGACAGGGGACGAATCAGCCCCAGCATTTT | CASSRQGTNQPQHF
TRBJ2-1 | . | . | TRBV5-1 | TGCGCCAGCAGCTTGCCACCATCCCAATCCGGGCCAAAAATCAAGGAGCAGTTCTTC | CASSLPPSQSGPKIKEQFF
TRBJ1-6 | . | TRBD1 | TRBV5-6 | TGTGCCAGCAGCTGGGACAGGGAGGTACCCCTCCACTTT | CASSWDREVPLHF
TRBJ2-2 | many | . | TRBV7-2 | TGTGCCAGCAGCTTTGCGACACTCGATGGCGGGGAGCTGTTTTTT | CASSFATLDGGELFF